A selection of T cell receptor beta chains follows, all from one sample in a study of blood T cell repertoires in COVID-19. Sequenced by immunoSEQ multiplex PCR; TCRdb stores in-frame clones only, minus some. In the table there are fewer than 200,000 clones, 88% of which are singletons. The sample comprised peripheral blood. These receptors were collected from a man aged 35-49 years with active or convalescent COVID-19. The CDR3 runs from the conserved cysteine through the conserved F or W. A D gene is named only where the DNA matches it firmly.

v_gene	d_gene	j_gene	CDR3aa	CDR3nt
TRBV27	TRBD2	TRBJ2-3	CASSYDISGADTQYF	TGTGCCAGCAGTTACGATATTAGCGGGGCAGATACGCAGTATTTT
TRBV19	TRBD1	TRBJ2-1	CASSIGTGHNEQFF	TGTGCCAGTAGTATAGGGACAGGACACAATGAGCAGTTCTTC
TRBV9	NA	TRBJ2-2	CASSVVQGNTGELFF	TGTGCCAGCAGCGTAGTACAGGGAAACACCGGGGAGCTGTTTTTT
TRBV6-4	TRBD2	TRBJ2-1	CASSPAGGSWNNEQFF	TGTGCCAGCAGTCCGGCGGGCGGGAGCTGGAACAATGAGCAGTTCTTC
TRBV19	TRBD1	TRBJ1-3	CASSGQGDSGNTIYF	TGTGCCAGTAGCGGACAGGGGGACTCTGGAAACACCATATATTTT
TRBV6-1	NA	TRBJ1-5	CASSEMRVAGRNQPQHF	TGTGCCAGCAGTGAAATGAGGGTGGCGGGGCGCAATCAGCCCCAGCATTTT
TRBV5-1	NA	TRBJ2-1	CASSPLEANEQFF	TGCGCCAGCAGCCCCCTCGAGGCCAATGAGCAGTTCTTC
TRBV6-5	NA	TRBJ2-7	CASSSGGLYEQYF	TGTGCCAGCAGTAGCGGAGGACTCTACGAGCAGTACTTC
TRBV6-5	NA	TRBJ1-2	CASTWGDGGYTF	TGTGCCAGCACTTGGGGGGACGGAGGCTACACCTTC
TRBV7-2	TRBD1	TRBJ1-2	CASSSDSRQGAISYGYTF	TGTGCCAGCAGCTCAGACAGTAGACAGGGGGCGATCAGCTATGGCTACACCTTC
TRBV7-9	NA	TRBJ1-1	CASSYDKTNTEAFF	TGTGCCAGCAGCTATGACAAGACGAACACTGAAGCTTTCTTT
TRBV7-2	TRBD1	TRBJ2-7	CASSSLQGAYEQYF	TGTGCCAGCAGCAGCTTACAGGGGGCGTACGAGCAGTACTTC
TRBV24-1	TRBD2	TRBJ2-3	CATSDLSGRGPDTQYF	TGTGCCACCAGTGATCTTAGCGGGAGAGGGCCAGATACGCAGTATTTT
TRBV6-5	NA	TRBJ2-7	CASSYAQGGEYEQYF	TGTGCCAGCAGTTACGCCCAGGGGGGTGAGTACGAGCAGTACTTC
TRBV5-1	NA	TRBJ1-2	CASSLDGGYGYTF	TGCGCCAGCAGCCTGGACGGGGGCTATGGCTACACCTTC
TRBV7-3	TRBD1	TRBJ2-2	CASSLIASGGISGELFF	TGTGCCAGCAGCTTAATCGCGTCAGGGGGCATATCCGGGGAGCTGTTTTTT